This TCR beta chain was documented in a study of beta chain features in type 1 diabetes. Broader study findings: Type 1 diabetes patients had fewer VDJ junction insertions and more deletions. In every one of the four CD4+ subsets, TCRB CDR3s were moderately but significantly shorter in Type 1 diabetes patients.

Isolated RNA was reverse transcribed in full, so expressed TCRB transcripts were sequenced. TCRdb's copy holds only in-frame clones and misses some; the assay was immunoSEQ multiplex PCR. The data hold more than 12,000 clones, with roughly 60% observed a single time. V gave up 3 bases and J gave up 0 bases, with 9 bases separating them. Looked up from germline, CDR1 is SGHRS and CDR2 is YFSETQ. The CDR3 consists of 14 residues. As regards this clone: Antigen specificity is unknown.

The chain employs TRBV5-1 and TRBJ2-5; tentative D call: TRBD1 (6 bases). The receptor's source is a woman under 30 with type 1 diabetes. The sample was stem cell memory CD4+ T cells from blood. The CDR3 coding sequence is TGCGCCAGCAGCTCGGGACAAAACCAAGAGACCCAGTACTTC. Protein sequence: CASSSGQNQETQYF.